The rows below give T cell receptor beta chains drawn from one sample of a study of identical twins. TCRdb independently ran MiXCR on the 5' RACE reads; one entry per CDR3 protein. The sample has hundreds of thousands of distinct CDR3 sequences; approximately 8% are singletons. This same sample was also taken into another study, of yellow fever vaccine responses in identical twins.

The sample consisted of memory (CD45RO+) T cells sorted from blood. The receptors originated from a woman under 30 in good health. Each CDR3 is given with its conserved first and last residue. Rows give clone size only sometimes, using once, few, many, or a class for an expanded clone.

CDR3aa: CASSLLQGEGQFF
v_gene: TRBV5-1
len: 13
j_gene: TRBJ2-1
abundance: many

CDR3aa: CASSRGQGLINEQFF
v_gene: TRBV12-3/TRBV12-4
len: 15
j_gene: TRBJ2-1
abundance: few

CDR3aa: CASGVGQGSQETQYF
v_gene: TRBV6-1
len: 15
j_gene: TRBJ2-5
abundance: few

CDR3aa: CAISEVVHQINEQFF
v_gene: TRBV10-3
len: 15
j_gene: TRBJ2-1
abundance: many

CDR3aa: CASSQPGRGQRTQYF
v_gene: TRBV4-1
len: 15
j_gene: TRBJ2-5
abundance: .

CDR3aa: CSAEGRDPSSYNEQFF
v_gene: TRBV29-1
len: 16
j_gene: TRBJ2-1
abundance: many

CDR3aa: CASSLAGLAHNEQFF
v_gene: TRBV7-9
len: 15
j_gene: TRBJ2-1
abundance: few

CDR3aa: CSATGTGDPNEQFF
v_gene: TRBV29-1
len: 14
j_gene: TRBJ2-1
abundance: many

CDR3aa: CASHAGGATGELFF
v_gene: TRBV28
len: 14
j_gene: TRBJ2-2
abundance: .

CDR3aa: CAISESTARGIYEQYF
v_gene: TRBV10-3
len: 16
j_gene: TRBJ2-7
abundance: many

CDR3aa: CASSYSVGPNEQFF
v_gene: TRBV6-5
len: 14
j_gene: TRBJ2-1
abundance: many

CDR3aa: CASSLLAGPYNEQFF
v_gene: TRBV7-8
len: 15
j_gene: TRBJ2-1
abundance: many

CDR3aa: CASSTPFGVSPGELFF
v_gene: TRBV7-8
len: 16
j_gene: TRBJ2-2
abundance: .

CDR3aa: CASSPRGGSTDTQYF
v_gene: TRBV5-1
len: 15
j_gene: TRBJ2-3
abundance: many

CDR3aa: CASSLSPGSRNEQFF
v_gene: TRBV12-3/TRBV12-4
len: 15
j_gene: TRBJ2-1
abundance: .

CDR3aa: CASSQDLGTGWDEQFF
v_gene: TRBV4-1
len: 16
j_gene: TRBJ2-1
abundance: .

CDR3aa: CASSHQAVNYGYTF
v_gene: TRBV19
len: 14
j_gene: TRBJ1-2
abundance: once

CDR3aa: CASSSSRRDRITEAFF
v_gene: TRBV5-6
len: 16
j_gene: TRBJ1-1
abundance: many

CDR3aa: CASSLEAGTRFEQYF
v_gene: TRBV5-1
len: 15
j_gene: TRBJ2-7
abundance: few

CDR3aa: CASSQATSVETQYF
v_gene: TRBV4-1
len: 14
j_gene: TRBJ2-5
abundance: few

CDR3aa: CASSQAQGFEQYF
v_gene: TRBV4-1
len: 13
j_gene: TRBJ2-7
abundance: many

CDR3aa: CASSIWISSRDRSNSPLHF
v_gene: TRBV27
len: 19
j_gene: TRBJ1-6
abundance: many

CDR3aa: CASSQASAAYNEQFF
v_gene: TRBV14
len: 15
j_gene: TRBJ2-1
abundance: few

CDR3aa: CVIGPSNTGELFF
v_gene: TRBV28
len: 13
j_gene: TRBJ2-2
abundance: .

CDR3aa: CASSSIQGYGYTF
v_gene: TRBV11-2
len: 13
j_gene: TRBJ1-2
abundance: few

CDR3aa: CSVVLSRHYEQYF
v_gene: TRBV29-1
len: 13
j_gene: TRBJ2-7
abundance: many

CDR3aa: CATSRQMDEQFF
v_gene: TRBV10-3
len: 12
j_gene: TRBJ2-1
abundance: few

CDR3aa: CASSQTLGTSGFAFTQYF
v_gene: TRBV4-1
len: 18
j_gene: TRBJ2-3
abundance: few